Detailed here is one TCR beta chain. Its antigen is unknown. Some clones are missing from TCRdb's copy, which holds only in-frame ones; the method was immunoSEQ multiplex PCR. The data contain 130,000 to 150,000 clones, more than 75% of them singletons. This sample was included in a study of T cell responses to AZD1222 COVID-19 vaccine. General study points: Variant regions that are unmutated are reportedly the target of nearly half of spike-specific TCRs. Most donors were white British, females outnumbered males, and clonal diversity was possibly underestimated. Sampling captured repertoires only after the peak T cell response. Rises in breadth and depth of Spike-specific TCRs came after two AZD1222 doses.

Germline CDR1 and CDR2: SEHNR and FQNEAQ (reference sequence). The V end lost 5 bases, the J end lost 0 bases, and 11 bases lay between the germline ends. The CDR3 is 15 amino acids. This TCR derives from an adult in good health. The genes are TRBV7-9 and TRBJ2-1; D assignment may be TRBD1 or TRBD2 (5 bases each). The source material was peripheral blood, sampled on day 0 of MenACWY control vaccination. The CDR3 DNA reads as TGTGCCAGCAGCCCCCGGGACCGCTCCTACAATGAGCAGTTCTTC. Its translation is CASSPRDRSYNEQFF.